Listed here are 7 T cell receptor beta chains from one sample, sequenced in a study of blood T cell repertoires in COVID-19 (dated by TCRdb to the early 2020s). Libraries were built with the immunoSEQ multiplex PCR assay. The clones in this table, taken by TCRdb from immuneACCESS, are in-frame only. Not every clone is retained; where verified, under half of the shortfall comes from an unresolved V gene, and the cause of the rest is unknown. Counted in this sample were some 120,000 clones; around 63% of them appeared once. The ten largest clones represent 2% to 2.5% of the sample. The specimen was peripheral blood. These receptors came from a woman in her 70s with acute or convalescent COVID-19.

This chain's CDR3 is CASSLVLGQSYEQYF. The CDR3, as DNA: TGTGCCAGCAGCTTAGTGCTGGGGCAGTCCTACGAGCAGTACTTC. The rearrangement links TRBV7-2 to TRBJ2-7, with D possibly TRBD1 on 5 matching bases. The V gene's germline CDR1 is SGHTA and CDR2 FQGNSA. The ends were cut back, 1 base at V and 1 base at J, with 11 bases in the middle. The CDR3 runs to 15 residues. The variable domain in full, completed from reference TRBV7-2 and TRBJ2-7, reads GAGVSQSPSNKVTEKGKDVELRCDPISGHTALYWYRQSLGQGLEFLIYFQGNSAPDKSGLPSDRFSAERTGGSVSTLTIQRTQQEDSAVYLCASSLVLGQSYEQYFGPGTRLTVT.

Written as DNA, the CDR3 is TGTGCCAGGACGCTTCAGGGGGGCTCGCTGGGGTCACCCCTCCACTTT. The encoded protein is CARTLQGGSLGSPLHF. The rearrangement links TRBV21-1 to TRBJ1-6; TRBD1 is taken as the D call from the table, unchecked against the DNA. TRBV21-1 is a known pseudogene. CDR3 length equals 16 residues.

The chain recombines TRBV27 with TRBJ2-2, with 8 bases identical to TRBD1. The CDR3 runs to 15 residues. Germline CDR1 reads MNHEY; CDR2 reads SMNVEV (reference sequence). V gave up 7 bases and J gave up 4 bases; unmatched junction bases: 8. CDR3: CASKNRGLSTGELFF. CDR3 nucleotides: TGTGCCAGCAAGAACAGGGGGTTGAGCACCGGGGAGCTGTTTTTT.

The chain joins TRBV7-3 to TRBJ1-4; 9 bases agree with TRBD1. V was pared by 5 bases and J by 7 bases, with 8 bases of the junction left unmatched. Germline V CDR1 and CDR2: SGHTA, FQGTGA. This CDR3 has 15 amino acids. The CDR3 region is CASSATGGGGEKLFF. For the CDR3, the DNA is TGTGCCAGCAGCGCCACAGGGGGCGGTGGTGAAAAACTGTTTTTT.

This clone was seen ten or more times. V usage is TRBV6-2 or TRBV6-3 and J usage is TRBJ1-1; perhaps TRBD1 as D (6 bases). Looked up from germline, CDR1 is MNHEY and CDR2 is SVGEGT. Trimming pared 0 bases from V and 5 bases from J, leaving 10 bases between. The CDR3 contains 14 residues. CDR3 in amino acids: CASSYSTQGTEAFF. CDR3 sequence (DNA): TGTGCCAGCAGTTACTCTACCCAGGGGACTGAAGCTTTCTTT.

This sequence joins TRBV6-5 and TRBJ1-1, with D unclear. V was clipped by 6 bases and J by 1 base, with 9 bases between them. This CDR3 has 13 residues. Per the germline V gene, CDR1 is MNHEY and CDR2 is SVGAGI. CDR3: CASSNTPNTEAFF. The DNA for the CDR3 is TGTGCCAGCAGCAACACCCCGAACACTGAAGCTTTCTTT.

V and J are TRBV28 and TRBJ2-7, with 9 bases matching TRBD1. Germline values: CDR1 MDHEN, CDR2 SYDVKM. This CDR3 comprises 14 residues. J was trimmed by 6 bases and V by 6 bases; bases with no gene match: 9. The CDR3 protein is CASSAGTGQSEQYF. DNA for the CDR3: TGTGCCAGCAGCGCAGGGACAGGGCAGTCCGAGCAGTACTTC.